Each of the 24 T cell receptor beta chains below was sequenced from the same sample in a study of cytomegalovirus exposure and HLA in healthy donors. The PCR was carried out with 60 Vbeta primers and 13 Jbeta primers. Here immunoSEQ multiplex PCR was the method, and the copy in TCRdb shows in-frame clones only, minus some. The sample records more than 150,000 clones, around 82% being singletons. The specimen was PBMCs. These receptors were taken from a boy aged 2 to 10 in good health and CMV-seronegative.

V and J are TRBV5-1 and TRBJ2-2; 7 nucleotides line up with TRBD1. Germline-derived CDR1 and CDR2 are SGHRS and YFSETQ. V was clipped by 4 bases and J by 6 bases; unmatched bases: 9. The CDR3 totals 15 residues. The CDR3 bases are TGCGCCAGCAGCCTACACAGGGGAGAGGCCGGGGAGCTGTTTTTT. It encodes CASSLHRGEAGELFF.

This sequence joins TRBV12-5 and TRBJ2-5; unclear D gene. The CDR3 has 13 residues. Trimming pared 9 bases from V and 4 bases from J, leaving 15 bases between. The germline V gene encodes CDR1 LGHNT and CDR2 FRNRAP. CDR3 nucleotides: TGTGCTAGCACCTTACACGAACGAGAGACCCAGTACTTC. Its translation: CASTLHERETQYF.

The chain employs TRBV20-1 and TRBJ2-5; no clear D. The CDR3 consists of 10 residues. Deletions cut 3 bases from V and 5 bases from J, with 4 bases between. The germline V gene encodes CDR1 DFQATT and CDR2 SNEGSKA (reference sequence). The CDR3 DNA sequence: TGCAGTGCTAGTGCGGAGACCCAGTACTTC. It translates to CSASAETQYF.

The genes are TRBV5-4 and TRBJ2-5; TRBD1 agrees at 8 bases. CDR3 length: 14 amino acids. CDR1 and CDR2 (germline): SGHNT, YYREEE (reference sequence). V was clipped by 0 bases and J by 5 bases; unmatched bases: 3. The CDR3, as DNA: TGTGCCAGCAGCTTGGGGACAGGGTGGGAGACCCAGTACTTC. It codes for CASSLGTGWETQYF. The variable domain in full, with the rest retrieved from reference TRBV5-4 and TRBJ2-5, is ETGVTQSPTHLIKTRGQQVTLRCSSQSGHNTVSWYQQALGQGPQFIFQYYREEENGRGNFPPRFSGLQFPNYSSELNVNALELDDSALYLCASSLGTGWETQYFGPGTRLLVL.

The chain combines TRBV2 with TRBJ2-2; 7 bases fit TRBD1. Trimming at V came to 2 bases and at J to 7 bases, leaving 7 bases not matched to a gene. The CDR3 runs 15 residues. CDR1 and CDR2 from the germline V gene are SNHLY and FYNNEI. The CDR3, as DNA: TGTGCCAGCAGTGAACGACAGGGTGGGTTCGGGGAGCTGTTTTTT. This gives the protein CASSERQGGFGELFF.

The J gene is TRBJ2-5, the V gene TRBV9, with D perhaps TRBD2 (5 bases). Trimming shortened V by 4 bases and J by 4 bases, and 14 bases separated the two germline ends. Germline CDR1 SGDLS, CDR2 YYNGEE. The CDR3 sequence is 14 residues long. DNA of the CDR3: TGTGCCAGCAGCCCACCCAGCGGCCGAGAGACCCAGTACTTC. Translated, it gives CASSPPSGRETQYF.

The chain has TRBV6-1 and TRBJ1-2; tentative D call: TRBD1 (5 bases). Trimming shortened V by 2 bases and J by 5 bases, and 18 bases separated the two germline ends. CDR3 length equals 16 residues. Per the germline V gene, CDR1 is MNHNS and CDR2 is SASEGT. The CDR3 here is CASSEPDSVLLYGYTF. The CDR3 coding sequence is TGTGCCAGCAGTGAACCTGACAGCGTGTTACTATATGGCTACACCTTC.

The gene calls are TRBV27 and TRBJ2-1; perhaps TRBD2 as D (6 bases). The CDR3 sequence is 16 residues long. V lost 5 bases to trimming and J lost 7 bases, with 21 bases between them. Germline loops: CDR1 MNHEY, CDR2 SMNVEV (reference sequence). The CDR3 DNA reads TGTGCCAGCAGTCATTCTTCCGTAGGACTACTTAATGAGCAGTTCTTC. Translated: CASSHSSVGLLNEQFF.

The chain joins TRBV27 to TRBJ2-7; 7 bases agree with TRBD2. CDR1 and CDR2 from the germline V gene are MNHEY and SMNVEV (reference sequence). This CDR3 contains 14 residues. The V segment lost 2 bases and the J segment 3 bases; nucleotides outside the gene matches: 4. The CDR3 DNA reads as TGTGCCAGCAGTTTAGGGGGGGACCTCTACGAGCAGTACTTC. Translating it yields CASSLGGDLYEQYF.

The gene calls are TRBV5-5 and TRBJ2-5; 9 positions match TRBD1. V lost 4 bases, J lost 3 bases, and 10 bases stayed unmatched. The length of the CDR3 is 16 residues. The germline CDR1 and CDR2 sequences are SGHKS and YYEKEE (reference sequence). This chain's CDR3 is CASSPRAGQGEETQYF. In nucleotides, the CDR3 is TGTGCCAGCAGCCCTAGAGCGGGACAGGGAGAAGAGACCCAGTACTTC.

The chain is built from TRBV7-3 and TRBJ2-3, with D maybe TRBD1 (5 bases). The CDR3 is 13 amino acids. V was shortened by 2 bases and J by 4 bases, with 7 bases between the two germline ends. The germline gives CDR1 SGHTA, CDR2 FQGTGA. The DNA of the CDR3 is TGTGCCAGCAGCTTACTGACAGCAGATACGCAGTATTTT. Translating gives CASSLLTADTQYF.

The rearrangement links TRBV19 to TRBJ1-5; TRBD1 might be the D (6 bases). The CDR3 is made up of 14 amino acids. Trimming removed 4 bases from V and 2 bases from J, with 9 bases in between. Looked up from germline, CDR1 is LNHDA and CDR2 is SQIVND (reference sequence). CDR3 coding DNA: TGTGCCAGTAGTAAGGACAGAGGCAATCAGCCCCAGCATTTT. Its translation is CASSKDRGNQPQHF.

The chain carries TRBV10-1 and TRBJ2-1; the match to TRBD2 covers 14 bases. The CDR3 is 15 amino acids. Germline V lookup: CDR1 WNHNN, CDR2 SYGVQD (reference sequence). Trimming took 6 bases from V and 7 from J; bases not matched to a gene: 5. CDR3 amino acids: CASRAGTSGRNEQFF. In nucleotides, the CDR3 is TGCGCCAGCAGGGCAGGGACTAGCGGGAGAAATGAGCAGTTCTTC.

The chain is built from TRBV20-1 and TRBJ2-7; TRBD1 is a possible D gene (6 bases). Germline lookup yields CDR1 DFQATT and CDR2 SNEGSKA (reference sequence). The CDR3 consists of 11 residues. With 3 bases removed from V and 4 bases from J, the gap between germline ends came to 7 bases. The CDR3 nucleotides read TGCAGTGCTAGTCAGGGGTACGAGCAGTACTTC. This gives the protein CSASQGYEQYF.

The gene calls are TRBV5-1 and TRBJ2-7, with D possibly TRBD2 on 7 matching bases. With 0 bases removed from V and 0 bases from J, the gap between germline ends came to 13 bases. This CDR3 is built from 16 residues. The germline V gene has CDR1 SGHRS and CDR2 YFSETQ. The CDR3 region has the DNA TGCGCCAGCAGCTTGGATGGGGGGGCAAGCTCCTACGAGCAGTACTTC. Its translation is CASSLDGGASSYEQYF. The full variable domain, completed using reference TRBV5-1 and TRBJ2-7, is KAGVTQTPRYLIKTRGQQVTLSCSPISGHRSVSWYQQTPGQGLQFLFEYFSETQRNKGNFPGRFSGRQFSNSRSEMNVSTLELGDSALYLCASSLDGGASSYEQYFGPGTRLTVT.

The chain employs TRBV9 and TRBJ2-5; 8 bases fit TRBD2. CDR1 and CDR2 from the germline V gene are SGDLS and YYNGEE. The CDR3 runs 14 residues. Losses at the gene ends were 4 bases for V and 5 bases for J; bases not matched to a gene: 7. The CDR3 spells CASSLRTSPETQYF. CDR3 nucleotides: TGTGCCAGCAGCCTAAGGACTAGCCCGGAGACCCAGTACTTC.

This sequence joins TRBV29-1 and TRBJ2-1, with a possible D match to TRBD1 (5 bases). CDR1 SQVTM and CDR2 ANQGSEA come from the germline V gene. This CDR3 contains 13 residues. With 7 bases removed from V and 2 bases from J, the gap between germline ends came to 12 bases. The CDR3 loop is CSERTHTYNEQFF. CDR3 nucleotides: TGCAGCGAAAGGACACACACCTACAATGAGCAGTTCTTC.

The chain carries TRBV27 and TRBJ2-3, with TRBD2 matching over 15 bases. Germline V gene data show CDR1 as MNHEY and CDR2 as SMNVEV (reference sequence). The CDR3 has 16 amino acids. After removal of 4 bases from V and 4 bases from J, the junction contained 3 bases not matched to a gene. The CDR3 DNA reads as TGTGCCAGCAGTTATGGACTAGCGGGAGGGTCAGATACGCAGTATTTT. Protein sequence: CASSYGLAGGSDTQYF.

J is TRBJ2-5 and V is TRBV18, with D possibly TRBD1 on 6 matching bases. V was trimmed by 3 bases and J by 4 bases, leaving 12 bases between them. CDR1 KGHSH and CDR2 LQKENI come from the germline V gene. This CDR3 region has 14 residues. The CDR3 region is CASSPPGTPETQYF. As DNA, the CDR3 is TGTGCCAGCTCACCGCCCGGGACACCAGAGACCCAGTACTTC.

This clone was detected only once. V gene TRBV27 combines with J gene TRBJ1-4; unclear D gene. Trimming shortened V by 6 bases and J by 3 bases, and 8 bases separated the two germline ends. The germline gives CDR1 MNHEY, CDR2 SMNVEV (reference sequence). CDR3 length: 13 amino acids. CDR3 sequence (DNA): TGTGCCAGCAGGGGCTTCGCTAATGAAAAACTGTTTTTT. This encodes CASRGFANEKLFF.

This chain joins TRBV11-2 and TRBJ2-5; 9 bases are shared with TRBD1. The CDR3 is made up of 15 amino acids. Germline CDR1 and CDR2: SGHAT and FQNNGV. Unmatched junction bases numbered 4, after V lost 5 bases and J lost 0 bases. The CDR3 region has the DNA TGTGCCAGCAGCCATGGGACAGGGAACCAAGAGACCCAGTACTTC. As protein: CASSHGTGNQETQYF.

V gene TRBV2 combines with J gene TRBJ2-1; 7 bases align to TRBD2. The V and J ends lost 4 bases and 0 bases, in that order; junction bases with no gene match: 6. The CDR3 covers 16 residues. Germline CDR1 and CDR2: SNHLY and FYNNEI. The CDR3 region is CASSGGGLSSYNEQFF. DNA for the CDR3: TGTGCCAGCAGTGGGGGGGGACTCAGCTCCTACAATGAGCAGTTCTTC.

The table lists this clone with a count of one. The chain joins TRBV7-8 to TRBJ2-1; 7 nucleotides align to TRBD1. J was trimmed by 3 bases and V by 5 bases; bases with no gene match: 7. This CDR3 is built from 15 residues. CDR1 and CDR2 from the germline V gene are SGHVS and FQNEAQ. The CDR3 DNA follows: TGTGCCAGCAGCCGCCTTCGACAGGGCTACAATGAGCAGTTCTTC. Its translation is CASSRLRQGYNEQFF.

This chain uses TRBV19 with TRBJ2-3, with a tentative D call TRBD2 (6 bases). Deletions cut 7 bases from V and 1 base from J, with 21 bases between. The CDR3 runs to 17 residues. Germline CDR1 reads LNHDA; CDR2 reads SQIVND (reference sequence). The CDR3 DNA reads as TGTGCCAGTACCCGAAGTCTTTTGGCTAGCGGCACAGATACGCAGTATTTT. Translated, it gives CASTRSLLASGTDTQYF. The full variable domain, its missing parts supplied by reference TRBV19 and TRBJ2-3, is DGGITQSPKYLFRKEGQNVTLSCEQNLNHDAMYWYRQDPGQGLRLIYYSQIVNDFQKGDIAEGYSVSREKKESFPLTVTSAQKNPTAFYLCASTRSLLASGTDTQYFGPGTRLTVL.